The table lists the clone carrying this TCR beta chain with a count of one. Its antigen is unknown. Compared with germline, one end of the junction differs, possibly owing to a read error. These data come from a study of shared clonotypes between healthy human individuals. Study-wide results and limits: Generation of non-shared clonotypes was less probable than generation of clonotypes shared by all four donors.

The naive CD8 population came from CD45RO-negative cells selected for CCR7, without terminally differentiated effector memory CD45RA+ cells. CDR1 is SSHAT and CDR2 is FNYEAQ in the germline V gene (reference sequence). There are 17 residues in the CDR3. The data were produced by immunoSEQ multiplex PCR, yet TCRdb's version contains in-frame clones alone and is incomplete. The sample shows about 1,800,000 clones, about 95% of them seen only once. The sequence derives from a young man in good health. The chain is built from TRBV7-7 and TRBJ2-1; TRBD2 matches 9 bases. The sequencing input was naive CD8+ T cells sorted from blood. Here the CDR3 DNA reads TGTGCTAGCAGCTTAGGGCTAGCGGGATTCTCCTACAATGAGCAGTTCTTC. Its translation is CASSLGLAGFSYNEQFF.